The clone carrying this T cell receptor (beta chain) was observed many times. Amplified TCR beta CDR3 regions came from RNA transcripts. RT-PCR in the first round (using the HTBI primer set) targeted the TCR CDR3. Using its own MiXCR run on the multiplex PCR reads, TCRdb lists one record per CDR3 protein. Among about 600,000 distinct CDR3 sequences listed, about 14% were seen once. Germline loops: CDR1 LGHDT, CDR2 YNNKEL (reference sequence). The CDR3 is 14 amino acids. Unmatched junction bases numbered 2, after V lost 0 bases and J lost 6 bases. The data originate from a study of T cells in Graves' hyperthyroidism and ophthalmopathy.

Sequencing was performed on blood. This chain joins TRBV3-1 and TRBJ2-5, with 9 nucleotides matching TRBD2. The sequence was collected from a woman between 45 and 60 years old with Graves' ophthalmopathy. Here the CDR3 DNA reads TGTGCCAGCAGCCAAGATCCTAGCGGGAAGACCCAGTACTTC. It encodes CASSQDPSGKTQYF.